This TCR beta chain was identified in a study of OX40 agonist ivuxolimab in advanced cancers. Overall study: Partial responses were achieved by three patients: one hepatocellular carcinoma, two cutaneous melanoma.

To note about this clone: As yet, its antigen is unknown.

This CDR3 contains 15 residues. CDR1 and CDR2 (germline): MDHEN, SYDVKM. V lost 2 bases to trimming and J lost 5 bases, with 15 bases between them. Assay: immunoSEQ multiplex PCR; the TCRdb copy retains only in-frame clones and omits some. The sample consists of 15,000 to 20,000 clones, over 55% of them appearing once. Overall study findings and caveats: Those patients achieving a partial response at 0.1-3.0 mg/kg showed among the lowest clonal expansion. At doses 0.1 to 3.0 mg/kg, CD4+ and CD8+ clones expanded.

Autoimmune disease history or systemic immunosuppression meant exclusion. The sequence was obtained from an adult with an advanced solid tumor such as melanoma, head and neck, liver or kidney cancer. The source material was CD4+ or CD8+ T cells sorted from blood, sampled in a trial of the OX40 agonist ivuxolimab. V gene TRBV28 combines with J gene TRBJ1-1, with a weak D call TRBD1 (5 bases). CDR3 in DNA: TGTGCCAGCAGTTTACGGCCCCCAGGGAAAACTGAAGCTTTCTTT. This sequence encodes CASSLRPPGKTEAFF.